The clone carrying this T cell receptor (beta chain) was found many times. Its antigen remains unknown. The sample originates from a study of T cell repertoires in cytomegalovirus infection. Across the whole study: Both a matching HLA type and CMV infection were indicated by public TCR beta signatures.

Notes on the study in general: Public TCR beta family frequency separated CMV-and-HLA carriers, including in an independent cohort. In two of eight donors, the top clonotype was HLA-C-restricted CMV-specific.

TCRdb passed the reads through MiXCR, listing each CDR3 protein once. Among 100,000 to 150,000 distinct CDR3 sequences listed, 8% to 9% were seen once. V trimming: 2 bases; J trimming: 1 base; junction bases outside the gene matches: 0. Germline V gene lookup returns CDR1 SGHRS and CDR2 YFSETQ. CDR3 length: 14 amino acids. The sequencing input was PBMCs. This chain uses TRBV5-1 with TRBJ2-1; 7 nucleotides agree with TRBD1. The receptor comes from a human donor in good health (CMV status not recorded). Some clones in this sample may be carry-over from other donors' samples. DNA of the CDR3: TGCGCCAGCAGCTTACAGGGGTCCTACAATGAGCAGTTCTTC. This codes for CASSLQGSYNEQFF.